The present T cell receptor (beta chain) was sequenced within a study of regulatory T cells in long-lasting Graves disease. Study-wide background: Less than 3 months of antithyroid drugs had been taken by newly diagnosed Graves' patients. Study-level points and caveats: Relative to newly diagnosed Graves' patients, persistent ones had lower TCR diversity.

This clonotype was counted ten times or more. Its antigen is still unknown. This CDR3 is 13 amino acids long. V dropped 4 bases and J dropped 4 bases, with 11 bases sitting between them. CDR1 is MNHGY, CDR2 SVAAGI, per germline. Investigators prepared the TCR beta libraries by applying iRepertoire HTBI primers and Arm-PCR of CDR3 regions. TCRdb fed the multiplex PCR reads into MiXCR, producing one record per CDR3 protein. The top ten clones hold about 15% of a sample with 200,000 to 300,000 distinct CDR3 sequences, 20% to 25% of them seen once. Described time point: newly diagnosed GD, antithyroid drugs for less than 3 months. PBMC-extracted RNA yielded the TCR library. Patients were enrolled at an endocrinology department in Xi'an, China. Peripheral blood, at approximately 10 milliliters, went into EDTA tubes.

Sequenced here: peripheral blood mononuclear cells (PBMCs), sampled at new diagnosis, from a patient treated with antithyroid drugs. The TCR comes from a female donor with Graves disease. The chain has TRBV6-9 and TRBJ2-7, with a weak D call TRBD2 (6 bases). This CDR3 is CASSSEGPYEQYF. Written as DNA, the CDR3 is TGTGCCAGCAGTTCGGAGGGGCCGTACGAGCAGTACTTC.